One sample yielded the 22 T cell receptor beta chains listed below, sequenced in a study of CD8+ T cells in alopecia areata. cDNA serving as the sequencing template came from extracted, reverse transcribed RNA. TCRdb's table, derived via immunoSEQ multiplex PCR, lists solely in-frame clones and lacks some. This repertoire shows roughly 150,000 clones, roughly 58% found once; its top ten account for 35% to 40%. Sample: CD8+ T cells sorted from blood. These receptors came from a human donor in good health.

The V gene is TRBV29-1, the J gene TRBJ2-7, with 12 bases fitting TRBD1. Germline CDR1 is SQVTM and CDR2 is ANQGSEA. The V segment lost 5 bases and the J segment 7 bases; nucleotides outside the gene matches: 12. The CDR3 spans 15 residues. The DNA of the CDR3 is TGCAGCGTTACTCCCCCGGGACAGGGGGCGGGTGAGCAGTACTTC. Encoded protein: CSVTPPGQGAGEQYF.

J is TRBJ2-5 and V is TRBV5-1; 7 bases map to TRBD2. Germline V lookup: CDR1 SGHRS, CDR2 YFSETQ. The trim removed 2 bases at V and 2 bases at J, leaving 3 bases unmatched. The CDR3 length is 14 residues. The CDR3 DNA is TGCGCCAGCAGCTTACCGGGACTACAAGAGACCCAGTACTTC. Translation: CASSLPGLQETQYF.

The genes are TRBV9 and TRBJ2-3, with 8 bases fitting TRBD2. The CDR3 contains 11 residues. With V trimmed by 3 bases and J by 11 bases, 2 bases remained unmatched. CDR1 is SGDLS, CDR2 YYNGEE, per germline. The DNA of the CDR3 is TGTGCCAGCAGCGCCGGGACTAGGCAGTATTTT. It encodes CASSAGTRQYF. Full variable domain (outside the CDR3, taken from reference TRBV9 and TRBJ2-3): DSGVTQTPKHLITATGQRVTLRCSPRSGDLSVYWYQQSLDQGLQFLIQYYNGEERAKGNILERFSAQQFPDLHSELNLSSLELGDSALYFCASSAGTRQYFGPGTRLTVL.

V usage is TRBV5-1 and J usage is TRBJ1-1, with 7 bases matching TRBD1. Germline V gene lookup returns CDR1 SGHRS and CDR2 YFSETQ. V was clipped by 4 bases and J by 1 base; unmatched bases: 10. The CDR3 contains 16 residues. CDR3 nucleotide sequence: TGCGCCAGCAGCCTAACGAGGGGGCAGGGGAACACTGAAGCTTTCTTT. It codes for CASSLTRGQGNTEAFF.

A single count supports this clone. V and J are TRBV11-2 and TRBJ2-1; 9 bases match TRBD2. The CDR3 is 14 residues long. Germline CDR1 is SGHAT and CDR2 is FQNNGV. Trimming cost V 5 bases and J 9 bases; bases outside gene matches: 8. The CDR3 coding sequence is TGTGCCAGCAGCCCGCCTGGACTAGCGCCTGAGCAGTTCTTC. Encoded protein: CASSPPGLAPEQFF.

The rearrangement uses TRBV7-6 and TRBJ2-1; TRBD1 agrees at 10 bases. Germline values: CDR1 SGHVS, CDR2 FNYEAQ. CDR3 size: 16 residues. Trimming removed 5 bases from V and 3 bases from J; junction bases left unmatched: 7. The CDR3 bases are TGTGCCAGCAGCCCTCGGACAGGGGGGCACTACAATGAGCAGTTCTTC. Translating gives CASSPRTGGHYNEQFF.

The chain recombines TRBV5-4 with TRBJ2-1; TRBD2 matches 9 bases. This CDR3 contains 14 residues. Germline lookup yields CDR1 SGHNT and CDR2 YYREEE (reference sequence). The V gene end was trimmed by 2 bases and the J gene end by 8 bases; junction bases not matched to a gene: 5. The CDR3 sequence: CASSFSGSSDEQFF. The CDR3 nucleotides are TGTGCCAGCAGCTTTAGCGGGAGCTCAGATGAGCAGTTCTTC.

The chain has TRBV9 and TRBJ2-7; TRBD2 matches 8 bases. V lost 2 bases, J lost 2 bases, and 3 bases stayed unmatched. This CDR3 is built from 14 residues. Germline CDR1 SGDLS, CDR2 YYNGEE. The CDR3 region is CASSVTSGTYEQYF. Here the CDR3 DNA reads TGTGCCAGCAGCGTCACTAGCGGTACCTACGAGCAGTACTTC.

As for this clone: At one end, the junction sequence differs from germline, possibly due to a read error. The chain combines TRBV5-4 with TRBJ2-1; no firm D call. This CDR3 region has 11 residues. Germline V gives CDR1 SGHNT, CDR2 YYREEE (reference sequence). The CDR3 protein is CASSLGEVRLF. In nucleotides, the CDR3 is TGTGCCAGCAGCTTGGGAGAGGTTCGGCTCTTC.

This clone was counted ten times or more. The chain combines TRBV9 with TRBJ2-7; 9 bases align to TRBD2. Germline-derived CDR1 and CDR2 are SGDLS and YYNGEE. The CDR3 has 15 residues. The V gene end was trimmed by 4 bases and the J gene end by 5 bases; junction bases not matched to a gene: 10. CDR3 nucleotide sequence: TGTGCCAGCAGCCAAGGCCTTGGACTAGCGAACGAGCAGTACTTC. Translating it yields CASSQGLGLANEQYF.

This clone was counted between two and nine times. DNA of the CDR3: TGCAGCGTCCCACGGGGAGAGTATGGCTACACCTTC. Translation gives CSVPRGEYGYTF. The chain links TRBV29-1 to TRBJ1-2; unclear D gene. The germline V gene encodes CDR1 SQVTM and CDR2 ANQGSEA. Trimming took off 6 bases at V and 5 bases at J, with 13 bases between the two ends. The CDR3 has 12 amino acids.

The chain combines TRBV23-1 with TRBJ2-5, with TRBD1 identical over 10 bases. TRBV23-1 is annotated as an ORF whose role is uncertain. V lost 4 bases and J lost 3; bases outside the gene matches: 11. This CDR3 is 17 amino acids long. CDR3 nucleotide sequence: TGCGCCAGCAGTCCCACCGGGACAGGGGTACCTAAAGAGACCCAGTACTTC. Translated: CASSPTGTGVPKETQYF.

The rearrangement joins TRBV5-1 to TRBJ2-7, with D maybe TRBD1 (5 bases). There are 12 residues in the CDR3. Germline-derived CDR1 and CDR2 are SGHRS and YFSETQ. V was pared by 0 bases and J by 5 bases, with 6 bases between. The CDR3 DNA follows: TGCGCCAGCAGCTTGGCAGGGAACGAGCAGTACTTC. It is translated as CASSLAGNEQYF.

The J gene is TRBJ1-2, the V gene TRBV7-9, with D tentatively TRBD1 (5 bases). The germline gives CDR1 SEHNR, CDR2 FQNEAQ (reference sequence). CDR3 length: 14 residues. The V end lost 5 bases, the J end lost 8 bases, and 18 bases lay between the germline ends. The chain's CDR3 is CASSLGASDKGYTF. CDR3 sequence (DNA): TGTGCCAGCAGCCTCGGGGCGTCGGATAAGGGCTACACCTTC. The full variable domain, rest sourced from reference TRBV7-9 and TRBJ1-2, is DTGVSQNPRHKITKRGQNVTFRCDPISEHNRLYWYRQTLGQGPEFLTYFQNEAQLEKSRLLSDRFSAERPKGSFSTLEIQRTEQGDSAMYLCASSLGASDKGYTFGSGTRLTVV.

The rearrangement joins TRBV19 to TRBJ2-2; perhaps TRBD2 as D (6 bases). Germline CDR1 and CDR2: LNHDA and SQIVND (reference sequence). V was trimmed by 6 bases and J by 6 bases, leaving 8 bases between them. The CDR3 sequence is 12 residues long. The CDR3 spells CASREGSGELFF. CDR3 DNA: TGTGCCAGTAGGGAGGGGTCCGGGGAGCTGTTTTTT.

The genes are TRBV5-5 and TRBJ2-1; 8 bases match TRBD2. The CDR3 has 15 amino acids. The junction had 6 bases not matched to a gene; V was cut back by 3 bases and J by 4 bases. Germline V gene lookup returns CDR1 SGHKS and CDR2 YYEKEE (reference sequence). The CDR3 DNA is TGTGCCAGCAGCTCAGCGGGAGAGAGGTACAATGAGCAGTTCTTC. Protein product: CASSSAGERYNEQFF.

There are a few counts of this clone. This chain joins TRBV5-1 and TRBJ2-1; D gene ambiguous. With 2 bases removed from V and 2 bases from J, the gap between germline ends came to 5 bases. CDR3 size: 13 residues. Germline lookup yields CDR1 SGHRS and CDR2 YFSETQ. CDR3 sequence (DNA): TGCGCCAGCAGCTTAACACCCTACAATGAGCAGTTCTTC. Amino acid sequence: CASSLTPYNEQFF.

The chain links TRBV29-1 to TRBJ2-1; 10 bases match TRBD1. CDR3 length: 14 residues. Trimming removed 6 bases from V and 1 base from J; junction bases left unmatched: 3. CDR1 is SQVTM and CDR2 is ANQGSEA in the germline V gene. The CDR3 sequence is CSVGTGVSYNEQFF. DNA for the CDR3: TGCAGCGTGGGGACAGGGGTATCCTACAATGAGCAGTTCTTC.

The rearrangement uses TRBV27 and TRBJ1-1, with D maybe TRBD1 (5 bases). CDR1 is MNHEY and CDR2 is SMNVEV in the germline V gene (reference sequence). The CDR3 runs 11 residues. With 6 bases removed from V and 7 bases from J, the gap between germline ends came to 9 bases. CDR3 DNA sequence: TGTGCCAGCAGAGGCGGGGGTGAAGCTTTCTTT. Translated, it gives CASRGGGEAFF.

This clone appeared a few times. The chain is built from TRBV6-6 and TRBJ1-1; D not resolved. Trimming took 5 bases from V and 6 from J, leaving 1 base between them. CDR1 MNHNY and CDR2 SVGAGI come from the germline V gene (reference sequence). The CDR3 has 9 residues. CDR3 nucleotide sequence: TGTGCCAGCAGTCCTGAAGCTTTCTTT. It specifies CASSPEAFF.

The chain links TRBV15 to TRBJ2-7; D might be TRBD1 (5 bases). V lost 3 bases to trimming and J lost 0 bases, with 12 bases between them. Germline V lookup: CDR1 LNHNV, CDR2 YYDKDF (reference sequence). This CDR3 region has 15 residues. The CDR3 is CATSSAPGNSYEQYF. The CDR3 nucleotides are TGTGCCACCAGCAGCGCCCCAGGGAACTCCTACGAGCAGTACTTC.

The rearrangement links TRBV2 to TRBJ1-4; D is possibly TRBD1 (6 bases). The CDR3 has 20 amino acids. Germline V lookup: CDR1 SNHLY, CDR2 FYNNEI. V was trimmed by 3 bases and J by 8 bases, leaving 31 bases between them. The CDR3: CASSDRLPRGRQISGEKLFF. CDR3 DNA: TGTGCCAGCAGTGACCGATTACCCAGGGGCCGACAGATATCAGGAGAAAAACTGTTTTTT.